One and the same sample provided the 11 T cell receptor beta chains below, sequenced in a study of vaccination effects on CD4 cells after COVID-19. Viral peptide pools were used in the ViraFEST assay to expand antigen-specific CD4+ T cells, and sequencing came afterward. Culture proceeded for 10 days, and CD4+ T cells were then isolated. Confirmation by PCR established that the person had SARS-CoV-2 infection between March and December 2020. The antigens of these receptors remain unknown. TCRdb's table, derived via immunoSEQ multiplex PCR, lists solely in-frame clones and lacks some. The table lists fewer than 60,000 clones, 76% of them singletons. Sample: CD4+ T cells from PBMCs cultured with HIV peptides, taken before COVID-19 vaccination. Subset indicated: HIV-1 Nef peptide pool negative control/reference culture. These receptors originate from a human donor who had a prior SARS-CoV-2 infection.

As DNA, the CDR3 is TGTGCCAGCAGCCGCTACGGGACAGGGGATGAAAAACTGTTTTTT. Its translation: CASSRYGTGDEKLFF. The chain carries TRBV7-9 and TRBJ1-4, with TRBD1 matching over 10 bases. V shed 5 bases, J shed 6 bases, and the junction held 6 bases outside the gene matches. Germline-derived CDR1 and CDR2 are SEHNR and FQNEAQ (reference sequence). CDR3 length: 15 residues.

V is TRBV9 and J is TRBJ1-1; the D is unclear. V lost 0 bases and J lost 1, with 4 bases in between. The CDR3 contains 13 residues. In germline, CDR1 is SGDLS, CDR2 YYNGEE. The CDR3 here is CASSVDWNTEAFF. The DNA of the CDR3 is TGTGCCAGCAGCGTAGATTGGAACACTGAAGCTTTCTTT. Complete variable domain (other parts from reference TRBV9 and TRBJ1-1): DSGVTQTPKHLITATGQRVTLRCSPRSGDLSVYWYQQSLDQGLQFLIQYYNGEERAKGNILERFSAQQFPDLHSELNLSSLELGDSALYFCASSVDWNTEAFFGQGTRLTVV.

The V gene is TRBV5-1, the J gene TRBJ2-3, with D perhaps matching TRBD1 or TRBD2 (5 bases each). This CDR3 is built from 16 residues. The V and J ends lost 5 bases and 1 base respectively, with 17 bases between them. Germline V gives CDR1 SGHRS, CDR2 YFSETQ. CDR3 DNA sequence: TGCGCCAGCAGGGAATGGGACGCCCTACGCACAGATACGCAGTATTTT. Translation: CASREWDALRTDTQYF.

The chain joins TRBV2 to TRBJ2-3; 12 bases are a match to TRBD2. Germline V gene data show CDR1 as SNHLY and CDR2 as FYNNEI. The CDR3 is 15 residues long. Unmatched junction bases numbered 6, after V lost 6 bases and J lost 5 bases. The CDR3 nucleotides read TGTGCCAGCAGAGATTTGGGACTAGCGGGAGATACGCAGTATTTT. As protein: CASRDLGLAGDTQYF.

This clone was seen a handful of times. This sequence joins TRBV10-3 and TRBJ2-7; D remains unclear. Trimming pared 4 bases from V and 0 bases from J, leaving 1 base between. The CDR3 has 11 amino acids. CDR1 is ENHRY and CDR2 is SYGVKD in the germline V gene. The CDR3 region has the DNA TGTGCCATCAGTGTCTCCTACGAGCAGTACTTC. This encodes CAISVSYEQYF.

This clone was found once. This chain joins TRBV28 and TRBJ1-6; TRBD1 matches at 7 bases. The trim removed 7 bases at V and 1 base at J, leaving 13 bases unmatched. The CDR3 loop spans 18 amino acids. Germline CDR1 reads MDHEN; CDR2 reads SYDVKM. The CDR3 DNA reads TGTGCCAGCACTACCTACTTACGACAGGGATCCTATAATTCACCCCTCCACTTT. Its protein product is CASTTYLRQGSYNSPLHF.

The chain joins TRBV19 to TRBJ2-5; 13 positions agree with TRBD2. J lost 1 base, V lost 4 bases, and 9 bases had no gene match. This CDR3 is 18 amino acids long. Germline values: CDR1 LNHDA, CDR2 SQIVND (reference sequence). Here the CDR3 DNA reads TGTGCCAGTAGTAATAGAGGACTAGCGGGAGCTTTCCAAGAGACCCAGTACTTC. Amino acids: CASSNRGLAGAFQETQYF.

This clone was counted only a few times. The gene calls are TRBV3-1 (or the pseudogene TRBV3-2) and TRBJ1-6, with 9 bases lining up with TRBD1. The CDR3 is 14 residues long. Germline loops: CDR1 LGHDT, CDR2 YNNKEL (reference sequence). V was pared by 1 base and J by 10 bases, with 2 bases of the junction left unmatched. As DNA, the CDR3 is TGTGCCAGCAGCCAAGGACAGGGGGGCTCACCCCTCCACTTT. Encoded protein: CASSQGQGGSPLHF.

This chain joins TRBV2 and TRBJ1-4, with TRBD1 as a possible D gene (5 bases). CDR1 and CDR2 (germline): SNHLY, FYNNEI. The CDR3 sequence is 15 residues long. V was cut by 4 bases and J by 7 bases, with 16 bases left in between. This chain's CDR3 is CASSGSGGWSEKLFF. The CDR3, as DNA: TGTGCCAGCAGTGGATCCGGGGGATGGAGTGAAAAACTGTTTTTT.

This clone occurred a few times. The chain recombines TRBV6-2 or TRBV6-3 with TRBJ1-2; 10 bases fit TRBD1. The ends lost 3 bases at V and 6 bases at J; junction bases unmatched: 7. Germline lookup yields CDR1 MNHEY and CDR2 SVGEGT. The CDR3 sequence is 15 residues long. In nucleotides, the CDR3 is TGTGCCAGCAGTTATTCCCGACAGGGGGCGGATGGCTACACCTTC. It yields the protein CASSYSRQGADGYTF.

The chain carries TRBV3-1 (or the pseudogene TRBV3-2) and TRBJ2-7, with no clear D. This CDR3 spans 13 amino acids. Germline V CDR1 and CDR2: LGHDT, YNNKEL (reference sequence). V was cut by 0 bases and J by 9 bases, with 12 bases left in between. CDR3 sequence (DNA): TGTGCCAGCAGCCAAGAGTTGGGTAACCGGCAGTACTTC. As protein: CASSQELGNRQYF.